A single sample gave rise to the 31 T cell receptor beta chains below, sequenced in a study of beta chain features in type 1 diabetes. Study results and limitations: Shorter TCRB CDR3s, moderately but significantly so, were found in Type 1 diabetes patients in all four CD4+ subsets.

No antigen has been identified for these receptors. Expressed TCRB transcripts were sequenced after all isolated RNA was converted to cDNA. TCRdb keeps only in-frame clones here, not all; method: immunoSEQ multiplex PCR. This table has approximately 600,000 clones, around 12% appearing once. What was sequenced was naive CD4+ T cells from blood. These receptors were obtained from a man aged 30 to 39 with type 1 diabetes.

The chain recombines TRBV5-1 with TRBJ1-5, with TRBD1 identical over 7 bases. Germline-derived CDR1 and CDR2 are SGHRS and YFSETQ. V dropped 2 bases and J dropped 6; count of bases not matched to a gene: 5. The CDR3 totals 14 residues. The CDR3, as DNA: TGCGCCAGCAGCTTTAATTCAGGGGGTCAGCCCCAGCATTTT. It codes for CASSFNSGGQPQHF.

This clone was found a few times. The rearrangement uses TRBV9 and TRBJ2-3, with a possible D match to TRBD2 (6 bases). The length of the CDR3 is 16 residues. V was pared by 3 bases and J by 6 bases, with 20 bases between. CDR1 and CDR2 (germline): SGDLS, YYNGEE. The CDR3 reads CASSGGLLPSGDTQYF. The DNA for the CDR3 is TGTGCCAGCAGCGGCGGACTACTCCCTTCGGGCGATACGCAGTATTTT. Using reference TRBV9 and TRBJ2-3 for the parts outside the CDR3, the full variable domain is DSGVTQTPKHLITATGQRVTLRCSPRSGDLSVYWYQQSLDQGLQFLIQYYNGEERAKGNILERFSAQQFPDLHSELNLSSLELGDSALYFCASSGGLLPSGDTQYFGPGTRLTVL.

The V call is TRBV6-5, the J call TRBJ2-2; D perhaps matches TRBD1 (6 bases). Germline V gene lookup returns CDR1 MNHEY and CDR2 SVGAGI. Trimming removed 5 bases from V and 3 bases from J, with 13 bases in between. The length of the CDR3 is 15 residues. DNA of the CDR3: TGTGCCAGCAGTGCCGGGACATTAGACACCGGGGAGCTGTTTTTT. Its protein product is CASSAGTLDTGELFF.

The chain is built from TRBV5-1 and TRBJ1-1; no reliable D call. The ends were cut back, 6 bases at V and 3 bases at J, with 21 bases in the middle. Per the germline V gene, CDR1 is SGHRS and CDR2 is YFSETQ. The CDR3 is 16 residues long. The CDR3 nucleotides read TGCGCCAGCACCCGGGAGGGCCCGACTTCGGACACTGAAGCTTTCTTT. Translation: CASTREGPTSDTEAFF.

The rearrangement uses TRBV30 and TRBJ2-7; D not resolved. Trimming removed 3 bases at V and 4 bases at J, with 16 bases between. The CDR3 sequence is 14 residues long. Germline-derived CDR1 and CDR2 are GTSNPN and SVGIG (reference sequence). The CDR3 nucleotides are TGTGCCTGGAGCGGGTCCCCAGGACCTTACGAGCAGTACTTC. Amino acid sequence: CAWSGSPGPYEQYF.

This clone was detected a few times. The chain joins TRBV4-1 to TRBJ1-2; D gene unclear. The CDR3 consists of 14 residues. Germline CDR1 MGHRA, CDR2 YSYEKL. With 1 base removed from V and 2 bases from J, the gap between germline ends came to 8 bases. The CDR3 spells CASSQAPENYGYTF. The CDR3 DNA reads as TGCGCCAGCAGCCAAGCTCCAGAGAACTATGGCTACACCTTC.

This sequence joins TRBV14 and TRBJ1-1, with a weak D call TRBD1 (6 bases). V lost 0 bases and J 6 bases, leaving 17 bases between the germline ends. CDR1 and CDR2 (germline): SGHDN, FVKESK. The CDR3 covers 16 residues. CDR3 bases: TGTGCCAGCAGCCAAGAATGGGCCAGGGGAAATCCTGAAGCTTTCTTT. It codes for CASSQEWARGNPEAFF.

The chain has TRBV5-1 and TRBJ2-2; D ambiguous. CDR3 length: 14 amino acids. Between the trimmed V and J ends, which lost 2 bases and 2 bases, there was a span of 7 bases. Germline V CDR1 and CDR2: SGHRS, YFSETQ. The DNA of the CDR3 is TGCGCCAGCAGCTTTCCAGAAAACACCGGGGAGCTGTTTTTT. Translation: CASSFPENTGELFF.

The sample holds a few counts of this clone. One end of the junction varies from germline; a read error may be responsible. The V gene is TRBV6-1, the J gene TRBJ2-3; no definite D call. This CDR3 is built from 14 residues. Germline CDR1 MNHNS, CDR2 SASEGT. CDR3 nucleotides: TGTGCCATCAGTGATCAGCATGGAAAAGATACGCAGTATTTT. Translated, it gives CAISDQHGKDTQYF.

To note about this clone: Other DNA sequences in the same sample also yield this CDR3. The gene calls are TRBV5-1 and TRBJ2-5; TRBD2 matches at 7 bases. This CDR3 contains 13 residues. The germline CDR1 and CDR2 sequences are SGHRS and YFSETQ. Trimming at V came to 3 bases and at J to 5 bases, leaving 4 bases not matched to a gene. In DNA, the CDR3 is TGCGCCAGCAGCTCGGGGGGAGGCGAGACCCAGTACTTC. This encodes CASSSGGGETQYF.

The rearrangement joins TRBV5-1 to TRBJ2-3; the D is unclear. This CDR3 region has 15 residues. Per germline, CDR1 SGHRS and CDR2 YFSETQ. Between the trimmed V and J ends, which lost 0 bases and 0 bases, there was a span of 8 bases. Here the CDR3 reads CASSLAGSSTDTQYF. The CDR3 bases are TGCGCCAGCAGCTTGGCGGGTTCCAGCACAGATACGCAGTATTTT. The whole variable domain, filled in from reference TRBV5-1 and TRBJ2-3, reads KAGVTQTPRYLIKTRGQQVTLSCSPISGHRSVSWYQQTPGQGLQFLFEYFSETQRNKGNFPGRFSGRQFSNSRSEMNVSTLELGDSALYLCASSLAGSSTDTQYFGPGTRLTVL.

This clone was seen a few times. The gene calls are TRBV11-2 and TRBJ2-3; TRBD1 might be the D (6 bases). Germline CDR1 is SGHAT and CDR2 is FQNNGV. CDR3 size: 14 residues. V was shortened by 4 bases and J by 6 bases, with 14 bases between the two germline ends. The CDR3 spells CASSSPQGSDTQYF. The CDR3 DNA sequence: TGTGCCAGCAGCTCCCCACAGGGATCGGATACGCAGTATTTT.

CDR3 sequence (DNA): TGTGCCAGCAGACTGGACAGGGAGTGGAATGAGCAGTTCTTC. Translated, it gives CASRLDREWNEQFF. The chain joins TRBV6-6 to TRBJ2-1, with 8 bases that match TRBD1. Germline V lookup: CDR1 MNHNY, CDR2 SVGAGI (reference sequence). V gave up 6 bases and J gave up 7 bases; unmatched junction bases: 8. The CDR3 extends over 14 amino acids.

The chain has TRBV2 and TRBJ1-5; unclear D gene. Trimming took off 0 bases at V and 4 bases at J, with 10 bases between the two ends. The length of the CDR3 is 15 residues. Germline CDR1 and CDR2: SNHLY and FYNNEI. CDR3 DNA: TGTGCCAGCAGTGAAGCGCGGTCAATTAATCAGCCCCAGCATTTT. It codes for CASSEARSINQPQHF. Looking up the rest from reference TRBV2 and TRBJ1-5 gives the full variable domain: EPEVTQTPSHQVTQMGQEVILRCVPISNHLYFYWYRQILGQKVEFLVSFYNNEISEKSEIFDDQFSVERPDGSNFTLKIRSTKLEDSAMYFCASSEARSINQPQHFGDGTRLSIL.

This clone was detected only a few times. The same CDR3 is also encoded by other DNA sequences in this sample. The rearrangement joins TRBV9 to TRBJ2-1, with D unclear. The CDR3 loop spans 13 amino acids. V lost 0 bases to trimming and J lost 3 bases, with 4 bases between them. Germline V gene sequence: CDR1 SGDLS, CDR2 YYNGEE. The DNA of the CDR3 is TGTGCCAGCAGCGTAGCAGGCTACAATGAGCAGTTCTTC. Its translation is CASSVAGYNEQFF. The entire variable domain, with the rest obtained from reference TRBV9 and TRBJ2-1, is as follows: DSGVTQTPKHLITATGQRVTLRCSPRSGDLSVYWYQQSLDQGLQFLIQYYNGEERAKGNILERFSAQQFPDLHSELNLSSLELGDSALYFCASSVAGYNEQFFGPGTRLTVL.

The chain links TRBV7-3 to TRBJ1-2; 9 bases match TRBD1. Germline assignment: CDR1 SGHTA and CDR2 FQGTGA. Trimming cost V 6 bases and J 7 bases; bases outside gene matches: 6. CDR3 length: 13 amino acids. CDR3 nucleotide sequence: TGTGCCAGCAGTTCTACAGGGGGCTTTGGCTACACCTTC. Its translation: CASSSTGGFGYTF.

The sample holds a few counts of this clone. CDR3 nucleotides: TGTGCCAGCAGCGTCACTGGGACAGGCAATGGCTACACCTTC. It codes for CASSVTGTGNGYTF. The chain links TRBV9 to TRBJ1-2; 8 positions agree with TRBD1. Germline CDR1 SGDLS, CDR2 YYNGEE. The CDR3 sequence is 14 residues long. Trimming at V came to 2 bases and at J to 6 bases, leaving 6 bases not matched to a gene.

This clone was seen a few times. The J gene is TRBJ1-2, the V gene TRBV2; 10 positions agree with TRBD1. Looked up from germline, CDR1 is SNHLY and CDR2 is FYNNEI. With 6 bases clipped from V and 8 bases from J, the junction kept 6 bases outside the gene matches. The CDR3 contains 13 residues. CDR3 sequence: CASRTGTGDGYTF. CDR3 nucleotide sequence: TGTGCCAGCAGGACCGGGACAGGGGACGGCTACACCTTC.

The V gene is TRBV4-3, the J gene TRBJ2-6, with D maybe TRBD2 (6 bases). In germline, CDR1 is LGHNA, CDR2 YSLEER. The CDR3 loop spans 17 amino acids. V lost 3 bases and J lost 2, with 14 bases in between. The CDR3 DNA sequence: TGCGCCAGCAGCCAGGGACTGGTCCCAGCTGGGGCCAACGTCCTGACTTTC. Protein: CASSQGLVPAGANVLTF.

This clone was detected a few times. The chain uses TRBV29-1 and TRBJ2-1, with D possibly TRBD1 on 6 matching bases. Trimming took off 4 bases at V and 0 bases at J, with 16 bases between the two ends. Germline V gene sequence: CDR1 SQVTM, CDR2 ANQGSEA. CDR3 length: 16 amino acids. CDR3 in DNA: TGCAGCGTTGGTGGGGCAGGGGCCCTCTCCTACAATGAGCAGTTCTTC. This encodes CSVGGAGALSYNEQFF.

In its sample, this clone was seen a few times. The chain has TRBV28 and TRBJ1-5; D is perhaps TRBD1 (5 bases). Trimming removed 8 bases at V and 3 bases at J, with 11 bases between. This CDR3 region has 13 residues. Looked up from germline, CDR1 is MDHEN and CDR2 is SYDVKM. This CDR3 is CASLGAFNQPQHF. CDR3 DNA sequence: TGTGCCAGCTTAGGGGCTTTCAATCAGCCCCAGCATTTT.

CDR3 amino acids: CASGGFATGADGYTF. CDR3 coding DNA: TGTGCCAGTGGTGGTTTCGCGACAGGGGCGGATGGCTACACCTTC. V and J are TRBV9 and TRBJ1-2, with 8 bases that match TRBD1. The CDR3 is made up of 15 amino acids. CDR1 is SGDLS and CDR2 is YYNGEE in the germline V gene. Trimming took 8 bases from V and 6 from J; bases not matched to a gene: 15.

This clone was counted between two and nine times. V is TRBV6-5 and J is TRBJ2-1; 8 nucleotides agree with TRBD1. V trimming: 6 bases; J trimming: 7 bases; junction bases outside the gene matches: 5. CDR1 is MNHEY, CDR2 SVGAGI, per germline. The CDR3 spans 13 residues. The CDR3 DNA reads TGTGCCAGCAGGGGACAGGAATGGAATGAGCAGTTCTTC. This encodes CASRGQEWNEQFF.

The genes are TRBV6-1 and TRBJ2-1, with 8 nucleotides matching TRBD1. The length of the CDR3 is 14 residues. Germline values: CDR1 MNHNS, CDR2 SASEGT. Trimming cost V 4 bases and J 7 bases; bases outside gene matches: 6. The DNA of the CDR3 is TGTGCCAGCAGTGTTGACAGGGGCAAGAATGAGCAGTTCTTC. This gives the protein CASSVDRGKNEQFF.

This clone appeared a few times. The rearrangement links TRBV7-2 to TRBJ2-2; TRBD2 agrees at 11 bases. The CDR3 runs 15 residues. Germline CDR1 is SGHTA and CDR2 is FQGNSA. V was clipped by 5 bases and J by 6 bases; unmatched bases: 5. In DNA, the CDR3 is TGTGCCAGCAGCCCACTAGCGGGGGTGTCCGGGGAGCTGTTTTTT. Amino acid sequence: CASSPLAGVSGELFF.

CDR3 residues: CASSRDLSSSYEQYF. CDR3 sequence (DNA): TGTGCCAGCAGTCGGGACCTTTCGAGCTCCTACGAGCAGTACTTC. The genes are TRBV6-5 and TRBJ2-7; D tentatively fits TRBD1 or TRBD2 (5 bases each). The V gene lost 5 bases and the J gene lost 0 bases, with 14 bases spanning the gap. Germline V gene sequence: CDR1 MNHEY, CDR2 SVGAGI. The CDR3 length is 15 residues.

This rearrangement joins TRBV7-2 to TRBJ1-4, with 7 bases identical to TRBD1. Germline loops: CDR1 SGHTA, CDR2 FQGNSA. This CDR3 comprises 16 residues. Trimming cost V 5 bases and J 2 bases; bases outside gene matches: 8. The CDR3 DNA follows: TGTGCCAGCAGCCCAGAATGGGACAGCACTAATGAAAAACTGTTTTTT. Its translation: CASSPEWDSTNEKLFF.

In this sample, this clone turned up a few times. The rearrangement links TRBV6-5 to TRBJ2-5, with no clear D. Germline CDR1 reads MNHEY; CDR2 reads SVGAGI. Trimming pared 4 bases from V and 5 bases from J, leaving 8 bases between. The CDR3 totals 12 residues. This CDR3 is CASSSWAETQYF. Written as DNA, the CDR3 is TGTGCCAGCAGTTCCTGGGCGGAGACCCAGTACTTC.

This clone was observed a few times. This rearrangement joins TRBV7-2 to TRBJ2-5; maybe TRBD1 (6 bases). Trimming shortened V by 0 bases and J by 3 bases, and 11 bases separated the two germline ends. Germline CDR1 reads SGHTA; CDR2 reads FQGNSA. The CDR3 totals 15 residues. CDR3 nucleotide sequence: TGTGCCAGCAGCTTAGCCCCCGACAGGAAAGAGACCCAGTACTTC. Translating it yields CASSLAPDRKETQYF.

The chain recombines TRBV7-8 with TRBJ1-4; TRBD1 matches 8 bases. Per the germline V gene, CDR1 is SGHVS and CDR2 is FQNEAQ. This CDR3 is 15 amino acids long. Trimming at V came to 7 bases and at J to 8 bases, leaving 12 bases not matched to a gene. CDR3 region: CASTQLGQGNEKLFF. The CDR3 nucleotides are TGTGCCAGCACCCAGCTTGGACAGGGCAACGAAAAACTGTTTTTT.

This clone has just a few counts. The chain combines TRBV6-6 with TRBJ1-1; D is perhaps TRBD1 (6 bases). Germline V CDR1 and CDR2: MNHNY, SVGAGI (reference sequence). The CDR3 is 14 residues long. V was shortened by 4 bases and J by 6 bases, with 15 bases between the two germline ends. The chain's CDR3 is CASSWTETPSEAFF. The DNA for the CDR3 is TGTGCCAGCAGTTGGACAGAAACTCCTTCTGAAGCTTTCTTT.